The 27 T cell receptor beta chains presented below share a single source sample, sequenced in a study of cytomegalovirus exposure and HLA in healthy donors. PCR primers comprised 60 Vbeta and 13 Jbeta primers. Profiled with immunoSEQ multiplex PCR; TCRdb holds only in-frame clones, not every one. This sample has about 83,000 clones; around 78% occur once, and the top ten carry 5% to 7%. The material sequenced was PBMCs. The origin of the receptors is a man aged 18 to 30 in good health and CMV-seropositive.

This chain connects TRBV4-1 to TRBJ1-1; D gene uncertain. Deletions cut 3 bases from V and 4 bases from J, with 18 bases between. The CDR3 runs to 16 residues. Per the germline V gene, CDR1 is MGHRA and CDR2 is YSYEKL. CDR3 nucleotide sequence: TGCGCCAGCAGCCACCCTGTTTTTAGAACGGGCACTGAAGCTTTCTTT. Its protein product is CASSHPVFRTGTEAFF.

The J gene is TRBJ2-5, the V gene TRBV9, with a possible D match to TRBD1 (6 bases). V dropped 3 bases and J dropped 2 bases, with 14 bases sitting between them. The CDR3 loop spans 15 amino acids. Germline-derived CDR1 and CDR2 are SGDLS and YYNGEE. The CDR3 here is CASSAGGTPQETQYF. The CDR3 coding sequence is TGTGCCAGCAGCGCCGGTGGGACACCTCAAGAGACCCAGTACTTC.

The chain is built from TRBV11-2 and TRBJ2-5; 7 bases line up with TRBD1. In germline, CDR1 is SGHAT, CDR2 FQNNGV. V shed 7 bases and J 3 bases; nucleotides not matched to a gene: 5. This CDR3 region has 13 residues. CDR3 region: CASNVDREETQYF. The CDR3 bases are TGTGCCAGCAACGTCGACAGGGAAGAGACCCAGTACTTC.

V is TRBV13 and J is TRBJ2-2; the match to TRBD2 covers 8 bases. Per germline, CDR1 PRHDT and CDR2 FYEKMQ (reference sequence). This CDR3 is 14 amino acids long. V lost 2 bases, J lost 9 bases, and 5 bases stayed unmatched. The CDR3 DNA is TGTGCCAGCAGCTTACTACTAGCGGAGCGGGAGCTGTTTTTT. The encoded protein is CASSLLLAERELFF.

This chain uses TRBV2 with TRBJ1-2; no definite D call. Looked up from germline, CDR1 is SNHLY and CDR2 is FYNNEI. V lost 4 bases and J lost 7, with 4 bases in between. The CDR3 is made up of 10 amino acids. CDR3 DNA sequence: TGTGCCAGCAGTGGGAGTGGCTACACCTTC. Translating it yields CASSGSGYTF.

J is TRBJ2-4 and V is TRBV6-5; TRBD1 is a possible D gene (6 bases). Germline V gene data show CDR1 as MNHEY and CDR2 as SVGAGI. The CDR3 has 14 amino acids. The germline V and J ends were trimmed by 5 bases and 1 base, with 9 bases remaining between them. CDR3 nucleotide sequence: TGTGCCAGCAGTAAACAGGGTGCCAAAAACATTCAGTACTTC. This translates into CASSKQGAKNIQYF.

V is TRBV6-1 and J is TRBJ2-7; 10 nucleotides agree with TRBD2. The germline V gene encodes CDR1 MNHNS and CDR2 SASEGT. V was clipped by 6 bases and J by 1 base; unmatched bases: 3. This CDR3 is 14 amino acids long. The CDR3 spells CASRGLATSYEQYF. The CDR3 DNA reads as TGTGCCAGCAGGGGACTAGCGACATCCTACGAGCAGTACTTC.

This clone turned up a few times. This rearrangement joins TRBV7-6 to TRBJ2-7, with D possibly being TRBD1 (6 bases). This CDR3 comprises 15 residues. CDR1 and CDR2 from the germline V gene are SGHVS and FNYEAQ. Trimming shortened V by 5 bases and J by 7 bases, and 21 bases separated the two germline ends. Here the CDR3 DNA reads TGTGCCAGCAGCCTTACAGGGTCCCCGTCGGGGGAGCAGTACTTC. Translating it yields CASSLTGSPSGEQYF.

The chain couples TRBV7-2 to TRBJ1-2; 9 bases are shared with TRBD1. The germline gives CDR1 SGHTA, CDR2 FQGNSA. After removal of 5 bases from V and 4 bases from J, the junction contained 5 bases not matched to a gene. The CDR3 is 14 amino acids. In nucleotides, the CDR3 is TGTGCCAGCAGCAAGGACAGGGGCCCCTATGGCTACACCTTC. Its translation is CASSKDRGPYGYTF.

This chain links TRBV27 with TRBJ2-7; D unclear. Germline-derived CDR1 and CDR2 are MNHEY and SMNVEV (reference sequence). The CDR3 has 13 amino acids. V was cut by 4 bases and J by 4 bases, with 11 bases left in between. CDR3 protein: CASSYLPLYEQYF. The CDR3 bases are TGTGCCAGCAGTTACTTACCCCTTTACGAGCAGTACTTC.

The chain couples TRBV14 to TRBJ2-1; D not resolved. CDR1 is SGHDN, CDR2 FVKESK, per germline. V was pared by 3 bases and J by 3 bases, with 6 bases between. This CDR3 contains 13 residues. The DNA for the CDR3 is TGTGCCAGCAGCCAGTTCATCTACAATGAGCAGTTCTTC. This sequence encodes CASSQFIYNEQFF.

The CDR3 spells CASSGTSGYTDTQYF. The CDR3 DNA reads as TGTGCCAGCAGCGGGACTAGCGGATACACAGATACGCAGTATTTT. The rearrangement joins TRBV6-5 to TRBJ2-3; 11 bases match TRBD2. CDR1 and CDR2 (germline): MNHEY, SVGAGI. Trimming at V came to 6 bases and at J to 2 bases, leaving 4 bases not matched to a gene. The CDR3 loop spans 15 amino acids.

CDR3 in DNA: TGCGCCAGCAGCCAAGTCACAGGTGTCACAGATACGCAGTATTTT. This codes for CASSQVTGVTDTQYF. The V gene is TRBV4-1, the J gene TRBJ2-3; tentatively, D is TRBD1 (5 bases). The V and J ends lost 1 base and 2 bases respectively, with 10 bases between them. CDR3 length equals 15 residues. The germline CDR1 and CDR2 sequences are MGHRA and YSYEKL.

The chain employs TRBV7-8 and TRBJ2-1, with 8 positions matching TRBD2. CDR1 SGHVS and CDR2 FQNEAQ come from the germline V gene. The trim removed 0 bases at V and 9 bases at J, leaving 10 bases unmatched. The CDR3 runs 16 residues. In DNA form, the CDR3 reads TGTGCCAGCAGCTTAGCGGTTTCCGGGAGGGCATTTGAGCAGTTCTTC. Translated, it gives CASSLAVSGRAFEQFF.

The chain links TRBV6-1 to TRBJ2-1, with 11 bases lining up with TRBD1. Germline V gives CDR1 MNHNS, CDR2 SASEGT. The CDR3 has 15 residues. The J segment lost 10 bases and the V segment lost 4 bases, leaving 9 bases of the junction unmatched. The CDR3 reads CASSVGDRGTQEQFF. For the CDR3, the DNA is TGTGCCAGCAGTGTAGGGGACAGGGGGACACAAGAGCAGTTCTTC.

About this clone: The same CDR3 also results from other DNA sequences found in this sample. The V call is TRBV29-1, the J call TRBJ1-1; TRBD1 aligns across 11 bases. This CDR3 is built from 13 residues. The V and J ends lost 6 bases and 5 bases, in that order; junction bases with no gene match: 5. Germline CDR1 SQVTM, CDR2 ANQGSEA. The CDR3 region is CSVADRGRTEAFF. The CDR3, as DNA: TGCAGCGTCGCGGACAGGGGGCGGACTGAAGCTTTCTTT.

The V gene is TRBV14, the J gene TRBJ1-2, with TRBD1 identical over 7 bases. Trimming at V came to 0 bases and at J to 5 bases, leaving 9 bases not matched to a gene. From germline, CDR1 is SGHDN and CDR2 FVKESK. This CDR3 is 16 amino acids long. CDR3 in amino acids: CASSQDRTGLGYGYTF. The CDR3 region has the DNA TGTGCCAGCAGCCAAGATAGGACAGGTTTGGGGTATGGCTACACCTTC.

The V call is TRBV6-9, the J call TRBJ2-7, with D possibly matching TRBD2 (7 bases). The CDR3 extends over 14 amino acids. The ends were cut back, 5 bases at V and 0 bases at J, with 11 bases in the middle. The germline gives CDR1 MNHGY, CDR2 SVAAGI. CDR3 sequence: CASSEGGSSYEQYF. Written as DNA, the CDR3 is TGTGCCAGCAGTGAGGGGGGGAGCTCCTACGAGCAGTACTTC.

The chain uses TRBV27 and TRBJ1-2; D gene ambiguous. From germline, CDR1 is MNHEY and CDR2 SMNVEV (reference sequence). This CDR3 spans 12 amino acids. V dropped 3 bases and J dropped 13 bases, with 15 bases sitting between them. CDR3 DNA: TGTGCCAGCAGTTTGGGCCTCCAGCCGCCCACCTTC. Amino acid sequence: CASSLGLQPPTF.

Details on this clone: Relative to the germline gene, one junction end is altered; a read error may explain this. The chain is built from TRBV7-7 and TRBJ1-3; tentative D call: TRBD1 (5 bases). The CDR3 is 14 residues long. Per the germline V gene, CDR1 is SSHAT and CDR2 is FNYEAQ (reference sequence). CDR3 amino acids: CASSLGRASDTIYF. Here the CDR3 DNA reads TGTGCTAGCAGCTTGGGCAGGGCGAGCGACACCATATATTTT.

The chain combines TRBV6-6 with TRBJ2-1; 8 nucleotides align to TRBD2. The CDR3 covers 14 residues. The germline gives CDR1 MNHNY, CDR2 SVGAGI (reference sequence). Unmatched junction bases numbered 5, after V lost 4 bases and J lost 6 bases. The CDR3 here is CASSSGLAANEQFF. For the CDR3, the DNA is TGTGCCAGCAGTTCCGGACTAGCCGCCAATGAGCAGTTCTTC.

This clone has a single count. The V gene is TRBV27, the J gene TRBJ1-5; D gene unclear. The germline gives CDR1 MNHEY, CDR2 SMNVEV (reference sequence). V was clipped by 5 bases and J by 0 bases, with 8 bases between them. The CDR3 covers 14 residues. The CDR3 loop reads CASSQQYSNQPQHF. The CDR3 DNA is TGTGCCAGCAGTCAACAATATAGCAATCAGCCCCAGCATTTT.

This clone came up a few times. The chain carries TRBV28 and TRBJ1-5; D might be TRBD1 (6 bases). Trimming removed 2 bases from V and 6 bases from J, with 14 bases in between. The germline gives CDR1 MDHEN, CDR2 SYDVKM. The CDR3 consists of 15 residues. The CDR3 nucleotides read TGTGCCAGCAGTTTAGGTTCGGCAGGGGTTCAGCCCCAGCATTTT. It yields the protein CASSLGSAGVQPQHF.

V gene TRBV9 combines with J gene TRBJ2-1, with 7 positions matching TRBD2. V trimming: 1 base; J trimming: 3 bases; junction bases outside the gene matches: 4. CDR1 and CDR2 from the germline V gene are SGDLS and YYNGEE. The CDR3 sequence is 15 residues long. CDR3 region: CASSVLADVYNEQFF. In DNA, the CDR3 is TGTGCCAGCAGCGTACTAGCGGACGTCTACAATGAGCAGTTCTTC.

The chain links TRBV25-1 to TRBJ2-7; TRBD1 matches at 7 bases. CDR1 and CDR2 (germline): MGHDK, SYGVNS. The CDR3 totals 14 residues. The J segment lost 6 bases and the V segment lost 5 bases, leaving 10 bases of the junction unmatched. The chain's CDR3 is CASSSQGFGGEQYF. CDR3 DNA sequence: TGTGCCAGCAGTTCACAGGGGTTTGGGGGCGAGCAGTACTTC.

The chain has TRBV4-1 and TRBJ2-5; TRBD2 agrees at 8 bases. The CDR3 contains 15 residues. Losses at the gene ends were 7 bases for V and 5 bases for J; bases not matched to a gene: 12. Germline CDR1 is MGHRA and CDR2 is YSYEKL. The CDR3 DNA sequence: TGCGCCAGCACCCGACTCCCACGCGGGGGGGAGACCCAGTACTTC. Its protein product is CASTRLPRGGETQYF.

The V gene is TRBV5-6, the J gene TRBJ1-2; no firm D call. Trimming cost V 4 bases and J 3 bases, with 7 bases left between them. There are 12 residues in the CDR3. The germline V gene has CDR1 SGHDT and CDR2 YYEEEE. The CDR3 bases are TGTGCCAGCAGCCGGGTGGACTATGGCTACACCTTC. Protein: CASSRVDYGYTF.